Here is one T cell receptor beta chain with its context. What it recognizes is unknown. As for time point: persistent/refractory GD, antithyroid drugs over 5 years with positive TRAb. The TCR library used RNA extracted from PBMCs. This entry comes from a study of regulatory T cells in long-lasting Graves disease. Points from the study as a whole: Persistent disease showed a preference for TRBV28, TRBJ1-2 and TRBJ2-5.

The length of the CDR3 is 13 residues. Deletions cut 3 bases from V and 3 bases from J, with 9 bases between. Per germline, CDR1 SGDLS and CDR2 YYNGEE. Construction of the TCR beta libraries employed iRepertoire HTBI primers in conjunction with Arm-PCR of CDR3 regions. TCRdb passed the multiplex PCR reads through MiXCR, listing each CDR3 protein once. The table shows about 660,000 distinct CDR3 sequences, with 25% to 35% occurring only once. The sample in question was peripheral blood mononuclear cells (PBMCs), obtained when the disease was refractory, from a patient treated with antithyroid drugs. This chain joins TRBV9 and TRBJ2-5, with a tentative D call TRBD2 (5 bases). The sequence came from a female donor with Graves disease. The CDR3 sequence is CASSAAREETQYF. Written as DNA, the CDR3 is TGTGCCAGCAGCGCCGCGCGGGAAGAGACCCAGTACTTC.